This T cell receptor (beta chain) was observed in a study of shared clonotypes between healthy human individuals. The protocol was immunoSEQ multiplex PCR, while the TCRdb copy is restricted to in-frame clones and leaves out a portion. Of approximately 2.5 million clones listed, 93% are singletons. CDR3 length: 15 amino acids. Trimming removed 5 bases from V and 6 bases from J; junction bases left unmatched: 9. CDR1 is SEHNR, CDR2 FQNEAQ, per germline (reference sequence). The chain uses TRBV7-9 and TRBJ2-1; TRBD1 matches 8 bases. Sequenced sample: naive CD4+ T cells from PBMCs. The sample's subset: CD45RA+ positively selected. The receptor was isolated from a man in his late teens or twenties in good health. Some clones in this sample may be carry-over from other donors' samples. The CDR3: CASSPWTGRGNEQFF. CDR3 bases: TGTGCCAGCAGCCCCTGGACAGGGCGCGGCAATGAGCAGTTCTTC.